The T cell receptor beta chain described here comes from a study of regulatory T cells in long-lasting Graves disease. Investigators prepared the TCR beta libraries by applying iRepertoire HTBI primers and Arm-PCR of CDR3 regions. From the multiplex PCR reads, TCRdb called clonotypes with MiXCR, one entry per CDR3 protein. The sample consists of roughly 380,000 distinct CDR3 sequences, roughly a sixth of them appearing once. Time point here: newly diagnosed GD, antithyroid drugs for less than 3 months. Isolated PBMC RNA provided the starting material for the TCR library. Patients with Graves' disease were diagnosed by American Thyroid Association guidelines. Germline loops: CDR1 MGHRA, CDR2 YSYEKL. Trimming took off 4 bases at V and 5 bases at J, with 13 bases between the two ends. The CDR3 spans 14 residues.

The chain is built from TRBV4-1 and TRBJ2-3; a weak D match, TRBD1 (6 bases). Material: peripheral blood mononuclear cells (PBMCs), obtained at new diagnosis, from a patient treated with antithyroid drugs. This clonotype was sampled from a female donor with Graves disease. The CDR3 nucleotides read TGCGCCAGCAGCCCTCGAACAGGGAGAGATACGCAGTATTTT. Amino acid sequence: CASSPRTGRDTQYF.